The source of this T cell receptor beta chain is a study of early T cells in non-severe SARS-CoV-2 infection. Whole-study context: Unsorted whole blood bulk RNA was sequenced, with unpaired chains.

A note on this clonotype: The antigen is not known.

This CDR3 has 14 residues. In germline, CDR1 is WSHSY, CDR2 SAAADI. Trimming cost V 4 bases and J 0 bases; bases outside gene matches: 3. Study-level results: In VDJdb matching, anti-spike CD8 responses were favored while private and CD4 specificities went missing.

Individual cDNA molecules received unique molecular identifiers during library preparation. TCRdb re-called the 5' RACE reads through MiXCR, storing one row per CDR3 protein. The sample includes about 48,000 distinct CDR3 sequences, approximately 9.8% of them seen just once. The chain recombines TRBV10-2 with TRBJ2-7, with 7 bases identical to TRBD1. Sequencing was done on a sample of whole blood. The source is an adult who was a healthcare worker with PCR-confirmed SARS-CoV-2 infection or an uninfected control (not recorded which). CDR3 sequence (DNA): TGCGCCAGCAGTGGGACAGGCCGCTCCTACGAGCAGTACTTC. This gives the protein CASSGTGRSYEQYF.